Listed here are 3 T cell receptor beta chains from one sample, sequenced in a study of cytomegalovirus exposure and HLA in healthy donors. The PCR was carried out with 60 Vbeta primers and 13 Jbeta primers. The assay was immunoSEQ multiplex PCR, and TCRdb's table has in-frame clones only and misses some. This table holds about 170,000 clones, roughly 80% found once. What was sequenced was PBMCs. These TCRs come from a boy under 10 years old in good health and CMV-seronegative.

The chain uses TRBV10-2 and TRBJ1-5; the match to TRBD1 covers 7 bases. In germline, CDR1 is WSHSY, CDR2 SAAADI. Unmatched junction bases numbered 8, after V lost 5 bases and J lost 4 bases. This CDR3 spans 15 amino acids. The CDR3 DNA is TGCGCCAGCAGTCGCGACAGGGTAAAAAATCAGCCCCAGCATTTT. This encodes CASSRDRVKNQPQHF.

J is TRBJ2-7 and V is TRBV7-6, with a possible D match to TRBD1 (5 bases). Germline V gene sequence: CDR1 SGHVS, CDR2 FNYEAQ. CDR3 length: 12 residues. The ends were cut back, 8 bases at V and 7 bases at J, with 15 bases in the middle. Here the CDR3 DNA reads TGTGCCAGCGGGGCAGGAATGTTAGAGCAGTACTTC. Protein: CASGAGMLEQYF.

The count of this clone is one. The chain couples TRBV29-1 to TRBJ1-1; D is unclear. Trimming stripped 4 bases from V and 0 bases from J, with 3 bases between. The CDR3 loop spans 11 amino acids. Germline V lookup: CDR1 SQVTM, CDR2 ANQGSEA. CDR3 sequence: CSVGVNTEAFF. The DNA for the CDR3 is TGCAGCGTTGGCGTGAACACTGAAGCTTTCTTT. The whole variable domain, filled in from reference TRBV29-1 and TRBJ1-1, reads SAVISQKPSRDICQRGTSLTIQCQVDSQVTMMFWYRQQPGQSLTLIATANQGSEATYESGFVIDKFPISRPNLTFSTLTVSNMSPEDSSIYLCSVGVNTEAFFGQGTRLTVV.